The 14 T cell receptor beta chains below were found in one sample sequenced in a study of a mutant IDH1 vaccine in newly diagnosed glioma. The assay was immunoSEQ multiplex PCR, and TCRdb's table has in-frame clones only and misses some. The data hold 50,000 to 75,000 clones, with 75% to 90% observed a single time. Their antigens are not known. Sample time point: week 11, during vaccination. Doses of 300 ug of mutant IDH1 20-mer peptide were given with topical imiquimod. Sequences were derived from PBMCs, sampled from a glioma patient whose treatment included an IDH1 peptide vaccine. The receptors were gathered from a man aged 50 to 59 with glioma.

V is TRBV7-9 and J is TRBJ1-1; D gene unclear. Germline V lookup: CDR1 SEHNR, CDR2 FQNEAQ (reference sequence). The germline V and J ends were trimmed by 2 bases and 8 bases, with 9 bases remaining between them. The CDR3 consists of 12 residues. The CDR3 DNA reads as TGTGCCAGCAGCTTAATGTCGGCCGAAGCTTTCTTT. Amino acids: CASSLMSAEAFF.

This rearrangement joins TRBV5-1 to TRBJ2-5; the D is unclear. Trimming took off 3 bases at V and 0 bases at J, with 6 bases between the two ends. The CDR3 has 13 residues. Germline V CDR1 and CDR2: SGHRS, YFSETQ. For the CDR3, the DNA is TGCGCCAGCAGCTCACCAAACCAAGAGACCCAGTACTTC. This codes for CASSSPNQETQYF.

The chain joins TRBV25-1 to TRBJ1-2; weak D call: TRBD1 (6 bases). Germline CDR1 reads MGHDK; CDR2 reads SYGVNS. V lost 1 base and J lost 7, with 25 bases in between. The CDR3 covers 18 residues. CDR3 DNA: TGTGCCAGCAGTGAATGGGGACGGACAGAAGGGGAGACGGTTGGCTACACCTTC. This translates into CASSEWGRTEGETVGYTF.

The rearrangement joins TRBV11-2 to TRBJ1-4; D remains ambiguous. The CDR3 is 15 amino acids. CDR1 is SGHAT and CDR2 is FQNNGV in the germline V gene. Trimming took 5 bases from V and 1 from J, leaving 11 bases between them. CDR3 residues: CASSDIRKTNEKLFF. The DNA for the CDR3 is TGTGCCAGCAGCGATATCAGAAAAACTAATGAAAAACTGTTTTTT. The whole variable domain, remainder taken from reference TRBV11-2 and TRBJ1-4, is EAGVAQSPRYKIIEKRQSVAFWCNPISGHATLYWYQQILGQGPKLLIQFQNNGVVDDSQLPKDRFSAERLKGVDSTLKIQPAKLEDSAVYLCASSDIRKTNEKLFFGSGTQLSVL.

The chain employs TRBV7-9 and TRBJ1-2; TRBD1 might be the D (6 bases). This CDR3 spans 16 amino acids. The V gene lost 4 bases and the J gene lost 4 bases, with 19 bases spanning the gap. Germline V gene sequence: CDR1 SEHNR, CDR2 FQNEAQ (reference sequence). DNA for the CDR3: TGTGCCAGCAGCTCCCTACTAGGGGGGGCGGCCTATGGCTACACCTTC. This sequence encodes CASSSLLGGAAYGYTF.

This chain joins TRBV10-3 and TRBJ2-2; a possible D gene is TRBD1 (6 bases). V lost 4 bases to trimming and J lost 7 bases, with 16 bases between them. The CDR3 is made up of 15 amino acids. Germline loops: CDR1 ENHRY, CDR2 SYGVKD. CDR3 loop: CAISAMTGADGELFF. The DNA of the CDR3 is TGTGCCATCAGTGCCATGACAGGAGCGGACGGGGAGCTGTTTTTT.

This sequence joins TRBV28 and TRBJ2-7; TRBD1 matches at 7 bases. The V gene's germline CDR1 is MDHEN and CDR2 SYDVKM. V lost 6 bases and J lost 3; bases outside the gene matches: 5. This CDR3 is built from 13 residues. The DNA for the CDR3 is TGTGCCAGCAGCGTAAACAGGGGCTACGAGCAGTACTTC. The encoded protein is CASSVNRGYEQYF. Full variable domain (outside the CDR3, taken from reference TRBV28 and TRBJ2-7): DVKVTQSSRYLVKRTGEKVFLECVQDMDHENMFWYRQDPGLGLRLIYFSYDVKMKEKGDIPEGYSVSREKKERFSLILESASTNQTSMYLCASSVNRGYEQYFGPGTRLTVT.

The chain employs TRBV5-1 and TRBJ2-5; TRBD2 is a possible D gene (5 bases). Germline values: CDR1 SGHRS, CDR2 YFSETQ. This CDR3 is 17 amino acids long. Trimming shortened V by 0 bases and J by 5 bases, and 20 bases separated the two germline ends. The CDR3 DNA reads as TGCGCCAGCAGCTTGGAGAAGTCGGGGATCCGGGGTGAGACCCAGTACTTC. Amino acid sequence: CASSLEKSGIRGETQYF.

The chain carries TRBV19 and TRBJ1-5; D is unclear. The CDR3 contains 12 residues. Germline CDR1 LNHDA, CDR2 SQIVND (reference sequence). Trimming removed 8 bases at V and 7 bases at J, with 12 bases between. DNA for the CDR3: TGTGCCAGTTCCGGCCTCTCGCAGCCCCAGCATTTT. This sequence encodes CASSGLSQPQHF.

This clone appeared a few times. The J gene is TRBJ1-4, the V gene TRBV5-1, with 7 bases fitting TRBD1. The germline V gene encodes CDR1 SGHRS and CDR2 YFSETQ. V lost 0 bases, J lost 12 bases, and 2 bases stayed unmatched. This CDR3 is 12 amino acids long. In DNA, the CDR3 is TGCGCCAGCAGCTTGGACACAGGGGAACTGTTTTTT. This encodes CASSLDTGELFF.

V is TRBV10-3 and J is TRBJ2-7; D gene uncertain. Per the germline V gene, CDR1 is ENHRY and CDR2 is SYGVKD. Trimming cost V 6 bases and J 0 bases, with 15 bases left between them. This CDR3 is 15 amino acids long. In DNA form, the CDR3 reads TGTGCCATCAGCGGGTTGGACGAGAGCTCCTACGAGCAGTACTTC. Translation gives CAISGLDESSYEQYF.

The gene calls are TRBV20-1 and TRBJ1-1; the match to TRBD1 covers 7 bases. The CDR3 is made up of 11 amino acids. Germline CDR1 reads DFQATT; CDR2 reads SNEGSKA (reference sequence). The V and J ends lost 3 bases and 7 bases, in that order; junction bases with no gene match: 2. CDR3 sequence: CSARWDSEAFF. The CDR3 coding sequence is TGCAGTGCTAGGTGGGACAGTGAAGCTTTCTTT.

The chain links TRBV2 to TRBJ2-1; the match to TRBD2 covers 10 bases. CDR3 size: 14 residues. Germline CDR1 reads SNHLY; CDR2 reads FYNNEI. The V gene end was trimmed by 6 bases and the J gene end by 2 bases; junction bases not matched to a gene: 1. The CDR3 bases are TGTGCCAGCAGGCTAGCGGGGGCCTACAATGAGCAGTTCTTC. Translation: CASRLAGAYNEQFF.

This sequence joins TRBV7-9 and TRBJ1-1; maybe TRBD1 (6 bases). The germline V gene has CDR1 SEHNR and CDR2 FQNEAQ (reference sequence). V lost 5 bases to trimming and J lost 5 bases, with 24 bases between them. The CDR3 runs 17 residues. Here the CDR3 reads CASSVSQTGPQGTEAFF. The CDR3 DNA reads TGTGCCAGCAGCGTGAGCCAGACGGGACCCCAGGGGACTGAAGCTTTCTTT.